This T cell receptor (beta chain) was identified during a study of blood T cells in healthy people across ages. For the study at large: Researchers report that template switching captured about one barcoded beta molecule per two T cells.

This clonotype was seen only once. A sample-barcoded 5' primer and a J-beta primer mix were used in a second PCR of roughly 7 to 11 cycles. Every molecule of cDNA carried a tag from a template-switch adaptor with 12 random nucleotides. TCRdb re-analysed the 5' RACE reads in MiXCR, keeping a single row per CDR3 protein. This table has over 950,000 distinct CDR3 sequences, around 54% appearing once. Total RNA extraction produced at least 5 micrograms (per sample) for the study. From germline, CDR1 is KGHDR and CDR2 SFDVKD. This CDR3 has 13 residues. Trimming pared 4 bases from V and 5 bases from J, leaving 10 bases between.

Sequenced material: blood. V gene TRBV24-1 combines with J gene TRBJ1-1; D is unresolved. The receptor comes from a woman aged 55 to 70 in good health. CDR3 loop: CATSDEGRTEAFF. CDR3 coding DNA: TGTGCCACCAGTGACGAAGGGAGGACTGAAGCTTTCTTT.